This TCR beta chain was obtained from a study of shared clonotypes between healthy human individuals. Study-level background: CD4 naive and CD4 memory each took three plates per donor, while CD8 naive took two and CD8 memory one.

In the case of this clone: Its antigen is undetermined.

Assay used: immunoSEQ multiplex PCR; TCRdb lists only in-frame clones, some missing. The table shows 2 million to 3 million clones, with over 85% occurring only once. Findings of the study overall: Among several donors, roughly 5% of naive CD4 clonotypes were found in common. Non-shared clonotypes had lower generation probabilities than clonotypes shared by all four sorted-subset donors.

CDR1 is SGHNT and CDR2 is YYREEE in the germline V gene (reference sequence). The germline V and J ends were trimmed by 10 bases and 0 bases, with 20 bases remaining between them. This CDR3 comprises 16 residues. The chain joins TRBV5-4 to TRBJ2-1; possible D gene TRBD1, 5 bases. This receptor was obtained from a man between 18 and 29 years old in good health. Some clones in this sample may be carry-over from other donors' samples. The specimen sequenced was naive CD4+ T cells from PBMCs. Specified subset: CD45RA+ positively selected. CDR3 residues: CAGGAGAGRSYNEQFF. The CDR3 DNA is TGTGCCGGCGGTGCTGGGGCAGGACGCTCCTACAATGAGCAGTTCTTC.